Shown below are 11 T cell receptor beta chains from a single sample sequenced in a study of shared clonotypes between healthy human individuals. Sequencing was performed with immunoSEQ multiplex PCR; in TCRdb, only in-frame clones are kept and a portion is missing. The sample lists about 1.9 million clones, 90% to 95% occurring once. Naive-designated CD8 cells lacked CD45RO, were positively enriched for CCR7, and omitted terminally differentiated effector memory CD45RA+ cells. Sequenced input: naive CD8+ T cells from PBMCs. The receptors originated from a man in his late teens or twenties in good health. Some clones in this sample may be carry-over from other donors' samples.

CDR3 amino acids: CASSRGRAGRPNQPQHF. The CDR3 DNA sequence: TGTGCCAGCAGCCGCGGCAGGGCAGGGAGACCAAATCAGCCCCAGCATTTT. The chain recombines TRBV5-6 with TRBJ1-5, with D perhaps matching TRBD1 (5 bases). CDR3 length: 17 residues. The germline gives CDR1 SGHDT, CDR2 YYEEEE. V lost 4 bases, J lost 4 bases, and 21 bases lay in between.

The rearrangement links TRBV2 to TRBJ1-1; D remains ambiguous. V lost 10 bases to trimming and J lost 5 bases, with 14 bases between them. This CDR3 has 12 residues. The V gene's germline CDR1 is SNHLY and CDR2 FYNNEI. CDR3 protein: CATPGPKTEAFF. The DNA of the CDR3 is TGTGCCACACCGGGCCCCAAAACTGAAGCTTTCTTT.

This clone was seen once. The chain couples TRBV6-6 to TRBJ2-7; D is undetermined. V gave up 0 bases and J gave up 3 bases, with 6 bases separating them. The germline CDR1 and CDR2 sequences are MNHNY and SVGAGI (reference sequence). This CDR3 has 13 residues. CDR3 residues: CASSYSFYYEQYF. The CDR3 DNA follows: TGTGCCAGCAGTTACTCGTTTTACTACGAGCAGTACTTC.

The J gene is TRBJ1-1, the V gene TRBV7-9, with 9 bases aligning to TRBD1. This CDR3 contains 15 residues. Germline V gene sequence: CDR1 SEHNR, CDR2 FQNEAQ (reference sequence). The V segment lost 6 bases and the J segment 4 bases; nucleotides outside the gene matches: 9. CDR3: CASRPRTGVGTEAFF. The DNA of the CDR3 is TGTGCCAGCAGGCCGAGGACAGGGGTCGGCACTGAAGCTTTCTTT.

The chain couples TRBV11-2 to TRBJ2-7, with D unclear. Germline CDR1 is SGHAT and CDR2 is FQNNGV. This CDR3 comprises 14 residues. The V end was cut by 1 base, the J end by 0 bases, with 7 bases between. This CDR3 is CASSLGSLSYEQYF. The CDR3 nucleotides read TGTGCCAGCAGCTTAGGGAGCCTCTCCTACGAGCAGTACTTC.

The V call is TRBV7-6, the J call TRBJ1-5, with D perhaps TRBD1 (5 bases). The CDR3 sequence is 15 residues long. V lost 7 bases to trimming and J lost 0 bases, with 13 bases between them. Germline CDR1 is SGHVS and CDR2 is FNYEAQ. The CDR3 protein is CASTARQGSNQPQHF. The CDR3 DNA is TGTGCCAGCACCGCGAGGCAGGGTAGCAATCAGCCCCAGCATTTT.

The V and J genes are TRBV5-1 and TRBJ2-7, with 7 bases identical to TRBD1. V lost 0 bases to trimming and J lost 3 bases; unmatched junction nucleotides: 9. The V gene's germline CDR1 is SGHRS and CDR2 YFSETQ. The CDR3 is made up of 16 amino acids. CDR3 amino acids: CASSLGEGRGNYEQYF. The CDR3 region has the DNA TGCGCCAGCAGCTTGGGAGAGGGCAGGGGGAACTACGAGCAGTACTTC.

This sequence joins TRBV4-1 and TRBJ1-1; D gene uncertain. This CDR3 has 15 residues. The germline V gene has CDR1 MGHRA and CDR2 YSYEKL. V was trimmed by 0 bases and J by 3 bases, leaving 11 bases between them. CDR3 amino acids: CASSQDDTTYTEAFF. The CDR3 region has the DNA TGCGCCAGCAGCCAAGATGACACAACCTACACTGAAGCTTTCTTT.

J is TRBJ2-4 and V is TRBV9; D unresolved. From germline, CDR1 is SGDLS and CDR2 YYNGEE. V was clipped by 0 bases and J by 2 bases, with 9 bases between them. This CDR3 is 15 amino acids long. The CDR3 region is CASSVAVGSKNIQYF. The CDR3 bases are TGTGCCAGCAGCGTAGCCGTAGGGTCCAAAAACATTCAGTACTTC.

The chain couples TRBV27 to TRBJ2-7; 9 positions match TRBD1. CDR3 length: 13 amino acids. Germline V gives CDR1 MNHEY, CDR2 SMNVEV (reference sequence). The ends lost 6 bases at V and 7 bases at J; junction bases unmatched: 7. The CDR3, as DNA: TGTGCCAGCAGGAGGGACAGGGCCCAGGAGCAGTACTTC. This codes for CASRRDRAQEQYF.

V and J are TRBV11-3 and TRBJ2-1, with 13 bases lining up with TRBD2. Germline values: CDR1 SGHNT, CDR2 YENEEA. J gave up 7 bases and V 0 bases, and 6 bases lay outside the gene matches. The CDR3 is 17 amino acids. The CDR3 loop is CASSLDGRLAGGNEQFF. The CDR3 DNA reads TGTGCCAGCAGCTTAGATGGGAGACTAGCGGGAGGAAATGAGCAGTTCTTC.